These T cell receptor beta chains were read from a single sample in a study of T-cell memory formation after mild COVID-19. TCRdb analysed the 5' RACE reads with MiXCR anew, one entry per CDR3 protein. The sample has fewer than 250,000 distinct CDR3 sequences; around 25% are singletons. The sequenced material came from PBMCs or a T cell subset sorted from them (not recorded which). These receptors came from an adult woman who had mild COVID-19 (a few samples of this study predate the infection). Cell type and time point are not known. CDR3s include the opening cysteine and the closing phenylalanine or tryptophan. Each record gives: D gene, V gene, J gene, clone size, CDR3 DNA, CDR3 protein. D genes are given only for firm matches. Clone size is not always given. Where it is, it says once, few, many or a class for expanded clones.

d_call: TRBD1; v_call: TRBV10-3; j_call: TRBJ1-6; clone_size: .; cdr3_nt: TGTGCCATCAGTGAGTTTCAGGGGGGCAATTCACCCCTCCACTTT; cdr3_aa: CAISEFQGGNSPLHF
d_call: TRBD1; v_call: TRBV5-5; j_call: TRBJ2-1; clone_size: few; cdr3_nt: TGTGCCAGCAGCTTCTCAGGGGGAAATGAGCAGTTCTTC; cdr3_aa: CASSFSGGNEQFF
d_call: .; v_call: TRBV5-1; j_call: TRBJ1-1; clone_size: .; cdr3_nt: TGCGCCAGCAGCTGGACTTCAGGGGCGGACACTGAAGCTTTCTTT; cdr3_aa: CASSWTSGADTEAFF
d_call: .; v_call: TRBV7-8; j_call: TRBJ2-1; clone_size: .; cdr3_nt: TGTGCCAGCCGCTCCGGGAGTGAGCAGTTCTTC; cdr3_aa: CASRSGSEQFF
d_call: .; v_call: TRBV5-4; j_call: TRBJ1-1; clone_size: few; cdr3_nt: TGTGCCAGCAGCTTGGACGTCAGGGCGAACACTGAAGCTTTCTTT; cdr3_aa: CASSLDVRANTEAFF
d_call: TRBD2; v_call: TRBV15; j_call: TRBJ2-1; clone_size: .; cdr3_nt: TGTGCCACCAGCAGAGCTCGCGGGGGGGCCAACAATGAGCAGTTCTTC; cdr3_aa: CATSRARGGANNEQFF
d_call: .; v_call: TRBV18; j_call: TRBJ2-1; clone_size: .; cdr3_nt: TGTGCCAGCTCACCATTGCAGACGGGAGCCCTTTTTGAGCAGTTCTTC; cdr3_aa: CASSPLQTGALFEQFF
d_call: .; v_call: TRBV5-1; j_call: TRBJ1-2; clone_size: .; cdr3_nt: TGCGCCAGCAGCTTAGGTGGGCAGGACTATGGCTACACCTTC; cdr3_aa: CASSLGGQDYGYTF
d_call: TRBD2; v_call: TRBV10-3; j_call: TRBJ2-3; clone_size: .; cdr3_nt: TGTGCCATCAGAGCTAGCGGGACGACAGATACGCAGTATTTT; cdr3_aa: CAIRASGTTDTQYF
d_call: .; v_call: TRBV11-3; j_call: TRBJ1-1; clone_size: .; cdr3_nt: TGTGCCAGCAGCTCTCCGGCACACACCATGAACACTGAAGCTTTCTTT; cdr3_aa: CASSSPAHTMNTEAFF
d_call: .; v_call: TRBV21-1; j_call: TRBJ2-7; clone_size: .; cdr3_nt: TGTGCCAGCAGCAAAGGACGGTTAGGGACAGGGGCCTACGAGCAGTACTTC; cdr3_aa: CASSKGRLGTGAYEQYF
d_call: .; v_call: TRBV3-1; j_call: TRBJ2-5; clone_size: many; cdr3_nt: TGTGCCAGCAGCCGCGCCAATCAGGGGATCAGGACCCAGTACTTC; cdr3_aa: CASSRANQGIRTQYF
d_call: .; v_call: TRBV6-5; j_call: TRBJ2-7; clone_size: few; cdr3_nt: TGTGCCAGCAGTTACCAAGGACACCAGACCTACGAGCAGTACTTC; cdr3_aa: CASSYQGHQTYEQYF
d_call: TRBD2; v_call: TRBV11-2; j_call: TRBJ2-7; clone_size: .; cdr3_nt: TGTGCCAGCAGCTTAGGTGCGGCGGGAGGGACCGACAATAAATACGAGCAGTACTTC; cdr3_aa: CASSLGAAGGTDNKYEQYF
d_call: .; v_call: TRBV12-3/TRBV12-4; j_call: TRBJ2-1; clone_size: .; cdr3_nt: TGTGCCAGCAGTTTTAGGCAGGGTCTTGGAGATGAGCAGTTCTTC; cdr3_aa: CASSFRQGLGDEQFF
d_call: .; v_call: TRBV10-3; j_call: TRBJ2-1; clone_size: few; cdr3_nt: TGTGCCATCAGTGAGTCGACGGACTCCTACAATGAGCAGTTCTTC; cdr3_aa: CAISESTDSYNEQFF
d_call: .; v_call: TRBV5-1; j_call: TRBJ2-2; clone_size: many; cdr3_nt: TGCGCCAGCAGCTTGGACGGCACCGGGGAGCTGTTTTTT; cdr3_aa: CASSLDGTGELFF
d_call: .; v_call: TRBV7-2; j_call: TRBJ2-1; clone_size: .; cdr3_nt: TGTGCCAGCAGCTTAGACATCGGAGGGGGCAAAAGGAATAAGCAGTTCTTC; cdr3_aa: CASSLDIGGGKRNKQFF
d_call: TRBD1; v_call: TRBV7-6; j_call: TRBJ2-5; clone_size: .; cdr3_nt: TGTGCCAGCAGCTTAGAGACAGGGGCCGGGACCCAGTACTTC; cdr3_aa: CASSLETGAGTQYF
d_call: .; v_call: TRBV5-1; j_call: TRBJ2-7; clone_size: few; cdr3_nt: TGCGCCAGCAGTCCGGAGGGGCGCTACGAGCAGTACTTC; cdr3_aa: CASSPEGRYEQYF
d_call: .; v_call: TRBV3-1; j_call: TRBJ2-3; clone_size: few; cdr3_nt: TGTGCCAGCAGCCCGACGTACGGTTCAGATACGCAGTATTTT; cdr3_aa: CASSPTYGSDTQYF
d_call: .; v_call: TRBV24-1; j_call: TRBJ2-3; clone_size: .; cdr3_nt: TGTGCCACCAGTGAGGGGGACGGATCCTTAGATACGCAGTATTTT; cdr3_aa: CATSEGDGSLDTQYF
d_call: .; v_call: TRBV30; j_call: TRBJ2-7; clone_size: few; cdr3_nt: TGTGCCTGGAGTTCTGGTAGCGGCTACGAGCAGTACTTC; cdr3_aa: CAWSSGSGYEQYF
d_call: .; v_call: TRBV27; j_call: TRBJ2-5; clone_size: many; cdr3_nt: TGTGCCAGCAGTTTAGGGGCCCGAGAGACCCAGTACTTC; cdr3_aa: CASSLGARETQYF
d_call: TRBD1; v_call: TRBV7-2; j_call: TRBJ2-1; clone_size: .; cdr3_nt: TGTGCCAGCAGCTTGGGGCACAGGGGGCGACCCGGTTTCAATGAGCAGTTCTTC; cdr3_aa: CASSLGHRGRPGFNEQFF
d_call: .; v_call: TRBV2; j_call: TRBJ1-2; clone_size: .; cdr3_nt: TGTGCCAGCAGTCCAAACACCGTTCGCTATGGCTACACCTTC; cdr3_aa: CASSPNTVRYGYTF
d_call: .; v_call: TRBV25-1; j_call: TRBJ2-7; clone_size: .; cdr3_nt: TGTGCCAGCAGTGACAGCCGCTTGGGAGAGCAGTACTTC; cdr3_aa: CASSDSRLGEQYF
d_call: .; v_call: TRBV20-1; j_call: TRBJ2-1; clone_size: many; cdr3_nt: TGCAGTGCTAGAGATCCAGACACCCGCTCCTACAATGAGCAGTTCTTC; cdr3_aa: CSARDPDTRSYNEQFF
d_call: TRBD2; v_call: TRBV7-2; j_call: TRBJ2-3; clone_size: .; cdr3_nt: TGTGCCAGCAGCTTAGAGTCGGGACTAGCGGGAGGTACGCAGTATTTT; cdr3_aa: CASSLESGLAGGTQYF
d_call: TRBD1; v_call: TRBV20-1; j_call: TRBJ2-7; clone_size: .; cdr3_nt: TGCAGTGCTAGATCAGGGGGACAGGGCTACGAGCAGTACTTC; cdr3_aa: CSARSGGQGYEQYF
d_call: TRBD1; v_call: TRBV5-5; j_call: TRBJ2-7; clone_size: few; cdr3_nt: TGTGCCAGCAGCGTTGGGACAGGCGAGCAGTACTTC; cdr3_aa: CASSVGTGEQYF
d_call: .; v_call: TRBV3-1; j_call: TRBJ1-4; clone_size: .; cdr3_nt: TGTGCCAGCAGTGACGCGGGTGAAAAACTGTTTTTT; cdr3_aa: CASSDAGEKLFF
d_call: TRBD2; v_call: TRBV7-8; j_call: TRBJ2-2; clone_size: .; cdr3_nt: TGTGCCAGCAGCCCTTCCCTAGCGGGGGAGAACACCGGGGAGCTGTTTTTT; cdr3_aa: CASSPSLAGENTGELFF
d_call: TRBD2; v_call: TRBV27; j_call: TRBJ2-3; clone_size: .; cdr3_nt: TGTGCCAGCAGTTCGGCGACTAGCGGGAGGGGAGTTACGCAGTATTTT; cdr3_aa: CASSSATSGRGVTQYF
d_call: .; v_call: TRBV5-1; j_call: TRBJ1-1; clone_size: few; cdr3_nt: TGCGCCAGCAGTCCCCGATCTGGAGGGGCGAACACTGAAGCTTTCTTT; cdr3_aa: CASSPRSGGANTEAFF
d_call: .; v_call: TRBV6-5; j_call: TRBJ2-2; clone_size: few; cdr3_nt: TGTGCCAGCAGTTACTCAGTAGGGTTCGCCGGGGAGCTGTTTTTT; cdr3_aa: CASSYSVGFAGELFF
d_call: TRBD2; v_call: TRBV4-1; j_call: TRBJ2-6; clone_size: few; cdr3_nt: TGCGCCAGCAGCCAACCGGGACTAGCGGGGACGACTGGGGCCAACGTCCTGACTTTC; cdr3_aa: CASSQPGLAGTTGANVLTF
d_call: TRBD1; v_call: TRBV12-3/TRBV12-4; j_call: TRBJ2-2; clone_size: .; cdr3_nt: TGTGCCAGCAGCTACGGGACAGACAACACCGGGGAGCTGTTTTTT; cdr3_aa: CASSYGTDNTGELFF
d_call: .; v_call: TRBV3-1; j_call: TRBJ2-1; clone_size: .; cdr3_nt: TGTGCCAGCAGCTTATCTGGACAGCCTCATGAGCAGTTCTTC; cdr3_aa: CASSLSGQPHEQFF